The rows below give T cell receptor beta chains drawn from one sample of a study of T cells expressing NK-cell markers. TCRdb reprocessed the 5' RACE reads, keeping one entry per CDR3 protein, no DNA. This repertoire includes about 460,000 distinct CDR3 sequences. Sequences were obtained from blood T cells: a sorted CD56 or NKG2C T cell subset, CD4+ or CD8+ T cells, or bulk PBMC T cells (not recorded which). The receptors originated from a woman in her forties or fifties in good health. Both conserved end residues are part of each CDR3.

v_call	j_call	cdr3_aa
TRBV12-3/TRBV12-4	TRBJ1-5	CASSADYSNQPQHF
TRBV6-5	TRBJ2-5	CASSTSGIQETQYF
TRBV12-3/TRBV12-4	TRBJ1-4	CASSPGRVTNEKLFF
TRBV24-1	TRBJ2-1	CATSKEVDNEQFF
TRBV12-3/TRBV12-4	TRBJ2-4	CASSFPRGVKNIQYF
TRBV19	TRBJ1-5	CASSPQGGYQPQHF
TRBV4-1	TRBJ2-5	CASSQDGGQPRYF
TRBV7-2	TRBJ1-6	CASSLPGSRNSPLHF
TRBV4-1	TRBJ2-4	CASSQLTGLGGNIQYF
TRBV24-1	TRBJ2-4	CATGRGIKNIQYF
TRBV29-1	TRBJ1-1	CSAWDRTLNTEAFF
TRBV5-1	TRBJ2-3	CASATNTDTQYF
TRBV4-1	TRBJ2-5	CASSRSKAAETQYF
TRBV30	TRBJ2-2	CAWRDTGIFDPGELFF